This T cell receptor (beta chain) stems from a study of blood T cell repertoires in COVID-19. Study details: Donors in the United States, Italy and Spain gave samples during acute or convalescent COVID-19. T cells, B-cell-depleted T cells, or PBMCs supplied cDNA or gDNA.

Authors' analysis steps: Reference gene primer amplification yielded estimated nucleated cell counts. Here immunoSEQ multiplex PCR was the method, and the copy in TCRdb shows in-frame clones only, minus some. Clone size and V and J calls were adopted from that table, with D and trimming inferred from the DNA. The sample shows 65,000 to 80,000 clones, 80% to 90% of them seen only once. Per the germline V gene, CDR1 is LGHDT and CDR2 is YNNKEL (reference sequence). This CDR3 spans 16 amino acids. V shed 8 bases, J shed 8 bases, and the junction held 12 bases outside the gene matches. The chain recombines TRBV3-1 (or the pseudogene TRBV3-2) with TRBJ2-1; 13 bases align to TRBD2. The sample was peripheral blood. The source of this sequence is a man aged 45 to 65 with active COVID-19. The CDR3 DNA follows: TGTGCCAGCCGCTATCGGACTAGCGGGGGTGGGGATGAGCAGTTCTTC. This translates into CASRYRTSGGGDEQFF.